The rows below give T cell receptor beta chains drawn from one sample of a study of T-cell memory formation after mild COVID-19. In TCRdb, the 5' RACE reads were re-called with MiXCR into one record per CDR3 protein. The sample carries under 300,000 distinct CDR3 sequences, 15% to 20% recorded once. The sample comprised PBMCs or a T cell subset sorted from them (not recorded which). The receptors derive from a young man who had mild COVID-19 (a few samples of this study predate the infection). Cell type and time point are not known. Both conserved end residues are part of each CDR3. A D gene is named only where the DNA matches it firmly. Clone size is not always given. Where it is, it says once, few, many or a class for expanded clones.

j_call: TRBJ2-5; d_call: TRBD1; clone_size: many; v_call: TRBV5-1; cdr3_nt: TGTGCCAGCAGCTTAGCCGGGACAGGGGAGGAGACCCAGTACTTC; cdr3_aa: CASSLAGTGEETQYF
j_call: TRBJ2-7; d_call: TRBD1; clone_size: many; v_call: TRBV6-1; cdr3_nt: TGTGCCAGCAGTGAACCGACAGGGGTTTACGAGCAGTACTTC; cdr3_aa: CASSEPTGVYEQYF
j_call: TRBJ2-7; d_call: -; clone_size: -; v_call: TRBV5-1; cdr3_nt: TGCGCCAGCCGATCACAGGGTGCATGGTACGAGCAGTACTTC; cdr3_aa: CASRSQGAWYEQYF
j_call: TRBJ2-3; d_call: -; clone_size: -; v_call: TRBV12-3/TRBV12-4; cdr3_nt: TGTGCCAGCAGTTTGAGATCAATAGATACGCAGTATTTT; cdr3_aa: CASSLRSIDTQYF
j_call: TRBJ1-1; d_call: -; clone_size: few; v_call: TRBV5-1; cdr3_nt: TGCGCCAGCAGCTTAGAAAGAGGTCAGGGGATGAACACTGAAGCTTTCTTT; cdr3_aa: CASSLERGQGMNTEAFF
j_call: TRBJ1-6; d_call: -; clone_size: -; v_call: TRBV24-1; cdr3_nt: TGTGCCACCAGTGATGGGCAGGGCTCACCCCTCCACTTT; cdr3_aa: CATSDGQGSPLHF
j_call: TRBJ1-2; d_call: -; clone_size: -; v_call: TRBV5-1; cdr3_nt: TGCGCCAGTAAACGGACCCGGGACATGAACTATGGCTACACCTTC; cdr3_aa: CASKRTRDMNYGYTF
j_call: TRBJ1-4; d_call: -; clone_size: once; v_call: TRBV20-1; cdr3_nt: TGCAGTGCTAGAGATGGCTGGATTGAAAAACTGTTTTTT; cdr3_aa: CSARDGWIEKLFF
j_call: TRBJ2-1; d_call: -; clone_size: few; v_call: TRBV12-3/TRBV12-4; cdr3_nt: TGTGCCAGCAGCCGAAACCCCCATGAGCAGTTCTTC; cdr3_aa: CASSRNPHEQFF
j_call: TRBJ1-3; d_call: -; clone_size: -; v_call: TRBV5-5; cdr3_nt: TGTGCCAGCAGCTTGCCGGGACTGATCTCTGGAAACACCATATATTTT; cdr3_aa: CASSLPGLISGNTIYF
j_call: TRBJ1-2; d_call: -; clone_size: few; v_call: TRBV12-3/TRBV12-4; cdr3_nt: TGTGCCAGCAGTCCGGGGGCGGGAGTTAAAGATGGCTACACCTTC; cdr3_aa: CASSPGAGVKDGYTF
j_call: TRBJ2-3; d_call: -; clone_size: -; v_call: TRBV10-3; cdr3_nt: TGTGCCGTTACGGGCGGGGCGGATACGCAGTATTTT; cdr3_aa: CAVTGGADTQYF
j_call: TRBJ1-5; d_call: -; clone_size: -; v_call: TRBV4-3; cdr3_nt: TGCGCCAGCAGCCAAGATATCCGGGATCAGCCCCAGCATTTT; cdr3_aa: CASSQDIRDQPQHF
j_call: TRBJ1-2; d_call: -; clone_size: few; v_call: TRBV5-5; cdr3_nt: TGTGCCAGCAGCTTGGCAGGCGCACGCACCTTC; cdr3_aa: CASSLAGARTF
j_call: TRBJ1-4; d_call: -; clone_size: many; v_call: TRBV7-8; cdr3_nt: TGTGCCAGCAGCACCGACAGCAAACTGTTTTTT; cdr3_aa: CASSTDSKLFF
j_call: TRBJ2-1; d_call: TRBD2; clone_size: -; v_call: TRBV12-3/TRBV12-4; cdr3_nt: TGTGCCAGCAGTTTCCCCCAGCCTTTAGCGGGGGTAAACAATGAGCAGTTCTTC; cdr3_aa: CASSFPQPLAGVNNEQFF
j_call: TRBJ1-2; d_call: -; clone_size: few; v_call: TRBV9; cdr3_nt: TGTGCCAGCAGCCTTGGGGACCATGGCTACACCTTC; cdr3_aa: CASSLGDHGYTF
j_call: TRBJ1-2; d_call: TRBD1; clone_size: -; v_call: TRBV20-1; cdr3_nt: TGCAGTGCTAGAGATGAGAGGGGGCGGTTTGGCTACACCTTC; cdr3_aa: CSARDERGRFGYTF
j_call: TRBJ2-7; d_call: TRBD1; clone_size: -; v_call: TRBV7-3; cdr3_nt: TGTGCCAGCAGCACCGGGACAGGCCTCTACGAGCAGTACTTC; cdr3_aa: CASSTGTGLYEQYF
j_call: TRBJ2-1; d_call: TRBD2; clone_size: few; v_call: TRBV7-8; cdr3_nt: TGTGCCAGCAGCTTCGGGGTTAGGGGACTACAGCAGTTCTTC; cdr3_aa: CASSFGVRGLQQFF
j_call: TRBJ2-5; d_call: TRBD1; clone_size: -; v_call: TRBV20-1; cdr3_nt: TGCAGTGCTAGAGGGGACAGGGACCAAGAGACCCAGTACTTC; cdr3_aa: CSARGDRDQETQYF
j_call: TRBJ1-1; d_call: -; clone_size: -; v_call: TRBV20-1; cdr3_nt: TGCAGTGTCGCCCCGGCAGGGATGACTGAAGCTTTCTTT; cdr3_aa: CSVAPAGMTEAFF
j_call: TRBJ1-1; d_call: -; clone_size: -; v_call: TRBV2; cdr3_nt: TGTGCCAGCGCCACAACTGAAACAAACACTGAAGCTTTCTTT; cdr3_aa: CASATTETNTEAFF
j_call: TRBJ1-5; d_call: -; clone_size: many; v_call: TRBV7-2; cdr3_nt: TGTGCCAGCAGCTTATGGAGCAATCAGCCCCAGCATTTT; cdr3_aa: CASSLWSNQPQHF
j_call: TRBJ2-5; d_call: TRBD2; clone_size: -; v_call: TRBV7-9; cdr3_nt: TGTGCCAGCAGCCCCGGGACTAGCGGGGTGGAGACCCAGTACTTC; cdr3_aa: CASSPGTSGVETQYF
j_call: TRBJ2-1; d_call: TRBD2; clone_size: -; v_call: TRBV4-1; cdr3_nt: TGCGCCAGCAGCCCCCGCGATCTAGCGGGGGCCTGGAATGAGCAGTTCTTC; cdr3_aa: CASSPRDLAGAWNEQFF
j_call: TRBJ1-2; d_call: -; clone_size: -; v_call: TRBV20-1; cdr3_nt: TGCAGTGCTAGGGGAGGGGCCCGGCGAGGAGGCTACACCTTC; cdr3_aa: CSARGGARRGGYTF
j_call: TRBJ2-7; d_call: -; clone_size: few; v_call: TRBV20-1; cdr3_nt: TGCAGTGCCCTACAGCCTTACGAGCAGTACTTC; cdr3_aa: CSALQPYEQYF
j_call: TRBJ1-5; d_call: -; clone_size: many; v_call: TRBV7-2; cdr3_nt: TGTGCCAGCAGCCCATCCAGCAATCAGCCCCAGCATTTT; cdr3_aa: CASSPSSNQPQHF
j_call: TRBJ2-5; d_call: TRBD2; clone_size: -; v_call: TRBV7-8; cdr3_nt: TGTGCCAAGGGGAGCGGGGGGGCCGGTGAGACCCAGTACTTC; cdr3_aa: CAKGSGGAGETQYF
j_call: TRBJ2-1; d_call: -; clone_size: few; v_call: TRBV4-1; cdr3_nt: TGCGCCAGCAGCCAAGACGGTCTCCTGGACTATGAGCAGTTCTTC; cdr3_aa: CASSQDGLLDYEQFF
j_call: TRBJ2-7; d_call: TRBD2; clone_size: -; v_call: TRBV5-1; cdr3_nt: TGCGCCAGCAGCCCTTCGAGCGGGGGCTCCTACGAGCAGTACTTC; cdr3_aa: CASSPSSGGSYEQYF